This T cell receptor (beta chain) was captured in a study of T cell responses to AZD1222 COVID-19 vaccine. Findings and limits, study-wide: Targeting of unmutated variant regions was reportedly seen in nearly half of spike-specific TCRs.

Assay used: immunoSEQ multiplex PCR; TCRdb lists only in-frame clones, some missing. The sample gives about 150,000 clones, roughly 90% of which show up once; roughly 5.2% is in the top ten. This clone was seen just once. No antigen is known for it. The germline V and J ends were trimmed by 0 bases and 3 bases, with 7 bases remaining between them. This CDR3 spans 14 amino acids. Germline loops: CDR1 SGHDT, CDR2 YYEEEE. The sequenced sample was peripheral blood, obtained 28 days after the second dose of the MenACWY control vaccine. This chain links TRBV5-6 with TRBJ1-3; D call uncertain. The sequence was obtained from an adult who received the MenACWY meningococcal vaccine as a control. CDR3 protein: CASSLEGGGNTIYF. The CDR3 DNA is TGTGCCAGCAGCTTGGAGGGAGGTGGAAACACCATATATTTT.